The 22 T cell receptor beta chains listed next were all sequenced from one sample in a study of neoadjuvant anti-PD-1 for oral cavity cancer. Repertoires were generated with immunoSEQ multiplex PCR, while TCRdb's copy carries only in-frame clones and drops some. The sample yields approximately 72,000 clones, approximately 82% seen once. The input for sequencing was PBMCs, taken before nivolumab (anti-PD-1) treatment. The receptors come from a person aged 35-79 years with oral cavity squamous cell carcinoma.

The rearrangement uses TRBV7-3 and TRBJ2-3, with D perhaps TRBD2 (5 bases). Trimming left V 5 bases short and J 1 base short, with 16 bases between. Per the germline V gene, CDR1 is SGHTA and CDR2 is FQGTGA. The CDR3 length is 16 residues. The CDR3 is CASSPLGGFGTDTQYF. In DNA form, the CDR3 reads TGTGCCAGCAGCCCCCTGGGCGGGTTTGGCACAGATACGCAGTATTTT.

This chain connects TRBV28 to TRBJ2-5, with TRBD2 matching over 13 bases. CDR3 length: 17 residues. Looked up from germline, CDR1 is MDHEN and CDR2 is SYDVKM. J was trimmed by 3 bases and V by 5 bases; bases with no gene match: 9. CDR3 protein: CASSPGLAGDFEETQYF. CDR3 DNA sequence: TGTGCCAGCAGTCCCGGACTAGCGGGGGATTTTGAAGAGACCCAGTACTTC.

CDR3 protein: CASSQNQGDEQYF. CDR3 nucleotide sequence: TGTGCCAGTAGTCAAAATCAGGGTGACGAGCAGTACTTC. The V call is TRBV19, the J call TRBJ2-7; weak D call: TRBD1 (5 bases). The V end lost 5 bases, the J end lost 5 bases, and 13 bases lay between the germline ends. Germline loops: CDR1 LNHDA, CDR2 SQIVND (reference sequence). The CDR3 runs to 13 residues.

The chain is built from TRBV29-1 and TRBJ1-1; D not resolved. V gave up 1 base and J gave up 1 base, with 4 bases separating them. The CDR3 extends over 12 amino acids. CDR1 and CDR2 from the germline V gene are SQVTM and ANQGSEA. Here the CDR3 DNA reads TGCAGCGTTGAAGGACGGAACACTGAAGCTTTCTTT. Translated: CSVEGRNTEAFF.

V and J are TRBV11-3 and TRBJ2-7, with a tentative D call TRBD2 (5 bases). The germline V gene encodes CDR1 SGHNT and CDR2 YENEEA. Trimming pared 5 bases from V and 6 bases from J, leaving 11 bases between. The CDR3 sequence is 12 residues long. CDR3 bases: TGTGCCAGCAGCACCACTAGTAGCGAGCAGTACTTC. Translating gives CASSTTSSEQYF. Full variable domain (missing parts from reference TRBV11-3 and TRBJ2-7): EAGVVQSPRYKIIEKKQPVAFWCNPISGHNTLYWYLQNLGQGPELLIRYENEEAVDDSQLPKDRFSAERLKGVDSTLKIQPAELGDSAVYLCASSTTSSEQYFGPGTRLTVT.

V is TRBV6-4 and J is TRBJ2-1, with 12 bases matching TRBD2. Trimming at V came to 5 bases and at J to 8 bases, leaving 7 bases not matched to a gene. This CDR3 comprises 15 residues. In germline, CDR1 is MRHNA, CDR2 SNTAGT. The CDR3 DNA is TGTGCCAGCAGTCAGACTAGCGGGAGATTTGATGAGCAGTTCTTC. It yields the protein CASSQTSGRFDEQFF.

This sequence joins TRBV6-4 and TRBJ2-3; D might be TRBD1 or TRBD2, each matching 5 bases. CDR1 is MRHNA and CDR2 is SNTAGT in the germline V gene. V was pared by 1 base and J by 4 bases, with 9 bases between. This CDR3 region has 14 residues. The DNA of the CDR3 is TGTGCCAGCAGTGACTTCCAGGGAGCAGATACGCAGTATTTT. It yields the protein CASSDFQGADTQYF.

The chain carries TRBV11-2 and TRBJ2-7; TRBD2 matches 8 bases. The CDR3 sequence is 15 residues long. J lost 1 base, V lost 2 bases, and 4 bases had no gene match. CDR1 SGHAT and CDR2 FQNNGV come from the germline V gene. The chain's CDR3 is CASSLQAGASYEQYF. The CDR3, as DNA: TGTGCCAGCAGCTTACAAGCGGGAGCGTCCTACGAGCAGTACTTC.

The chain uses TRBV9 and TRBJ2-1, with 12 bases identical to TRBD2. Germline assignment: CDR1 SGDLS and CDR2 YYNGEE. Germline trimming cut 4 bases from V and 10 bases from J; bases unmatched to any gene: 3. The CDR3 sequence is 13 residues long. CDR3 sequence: CASSTGLAGEQFF. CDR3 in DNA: TGTGCCAGCAGCACAGGACTAGCGGGGGAGCAGTTCTTC.

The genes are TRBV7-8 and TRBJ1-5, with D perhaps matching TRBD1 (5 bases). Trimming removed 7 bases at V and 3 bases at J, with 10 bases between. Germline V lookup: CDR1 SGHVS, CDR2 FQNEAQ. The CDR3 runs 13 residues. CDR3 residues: CASTRGPNQPQHF. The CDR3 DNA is TGTGCCAGCACCCGGGGCCCCAATCAGCCCCAGCATTTT.

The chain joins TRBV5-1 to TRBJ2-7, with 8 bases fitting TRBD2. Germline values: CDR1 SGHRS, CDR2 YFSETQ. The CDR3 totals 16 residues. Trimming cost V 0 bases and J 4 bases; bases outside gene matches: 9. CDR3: CASSLESPAGVYEQYF. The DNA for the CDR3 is TGCGCCAGCAGCTTGGAGTCTCCAGCGGGAGTATACGAGCAGTACTTC. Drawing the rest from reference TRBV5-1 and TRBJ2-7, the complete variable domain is KAGVTQTPRYLIKTRGQQVTLSCSPISGHRSVSWYQQTPGQGLQFLFEYFSETQRNKGNFPGRFSGRQFSNSRSEMNVSTLELGDSALYLCASSLESPAGVYEQYFGPGTRLTVT.

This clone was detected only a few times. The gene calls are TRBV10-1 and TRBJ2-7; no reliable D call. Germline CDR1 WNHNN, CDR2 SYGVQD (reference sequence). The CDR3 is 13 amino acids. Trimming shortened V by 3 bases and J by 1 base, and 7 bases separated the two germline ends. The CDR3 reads CASSELVSYEQYF. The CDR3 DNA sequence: TGCGCCAGCAGTGAATTGGTTTCCTACGAGCAGTACTTC.

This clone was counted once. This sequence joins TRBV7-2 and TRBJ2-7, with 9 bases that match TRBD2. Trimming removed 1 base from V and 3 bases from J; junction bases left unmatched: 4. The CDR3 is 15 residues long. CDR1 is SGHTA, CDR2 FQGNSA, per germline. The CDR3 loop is CASSLGSSGNYEQYF. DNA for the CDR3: TGTGCCAGCAGCTTAGGGTCTAGCGGGAACTACGAGCAGTACTTC.

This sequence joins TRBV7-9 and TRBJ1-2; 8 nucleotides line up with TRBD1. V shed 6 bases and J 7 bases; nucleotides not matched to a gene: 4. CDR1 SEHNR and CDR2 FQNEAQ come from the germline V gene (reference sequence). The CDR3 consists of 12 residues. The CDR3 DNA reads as TGTGCCAGCAGATGGACAGGGAGTGGCTACACCTTC. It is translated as CASRWTGSGYTF. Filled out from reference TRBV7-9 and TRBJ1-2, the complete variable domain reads DTGVSQNPRHKITKRGQNVTFRCDPISEHNRLYWYRQTLGQGPEFLTYFQNEAQLEKSRLLSDRFSAERPKGSFSTLEIQRTEQGDSAMYLCASRWTGSGYTFGSGTRLTVV.

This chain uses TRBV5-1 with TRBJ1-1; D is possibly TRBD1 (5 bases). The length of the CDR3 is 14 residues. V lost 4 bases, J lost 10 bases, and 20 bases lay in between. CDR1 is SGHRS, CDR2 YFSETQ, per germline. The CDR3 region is CASSLAAGASLAFF. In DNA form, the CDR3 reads TGCGCCAGCAGCCTTGCAGCTGGGGCCTCCTTAGCTTTCTTT. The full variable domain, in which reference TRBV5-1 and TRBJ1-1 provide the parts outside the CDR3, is KAGVTQTPRYLIKTRGQQVTLSCSPISGHRSVSWYQQTPGQGLQFLFEYFSETQRNKGNFPGRFSGRQFSNSRSEMNVSTLELGDSALYLCASSLAAGASLAFFGQGTRLTVV.

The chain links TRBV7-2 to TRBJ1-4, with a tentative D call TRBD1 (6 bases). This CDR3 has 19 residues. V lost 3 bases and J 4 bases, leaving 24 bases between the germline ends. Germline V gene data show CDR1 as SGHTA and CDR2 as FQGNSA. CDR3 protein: CASSLDGWPYRADNEKLFF. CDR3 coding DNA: TGTGCCAGCAGCTTGGACGGATGGCCTTACAGGGCGGATAATGAAAAACTGTTTTTT.

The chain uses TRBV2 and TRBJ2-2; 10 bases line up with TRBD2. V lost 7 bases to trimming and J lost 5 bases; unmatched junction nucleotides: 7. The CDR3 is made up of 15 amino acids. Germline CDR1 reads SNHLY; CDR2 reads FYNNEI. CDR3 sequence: CASIATSGFTGELFF. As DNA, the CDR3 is TGTGCCAGCATCGCGACTAGCGGGTTTACCGGGGAGCTGTTTTTT.

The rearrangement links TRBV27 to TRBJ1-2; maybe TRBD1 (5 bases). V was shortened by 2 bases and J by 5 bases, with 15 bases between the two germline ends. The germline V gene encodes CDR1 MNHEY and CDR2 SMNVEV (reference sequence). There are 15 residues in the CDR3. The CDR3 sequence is CASSLKGAGGYGYTF. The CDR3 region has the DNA TGTGCCAGCAGTTTAAAAGGGGCTGGTGGGTATGGCTACACCTTC.

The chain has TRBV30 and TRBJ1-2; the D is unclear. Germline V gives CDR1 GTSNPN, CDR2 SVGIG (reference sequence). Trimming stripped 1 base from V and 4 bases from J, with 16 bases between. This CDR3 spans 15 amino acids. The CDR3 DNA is TGTGCCTGGAGTGACCGTGGACCGGTCCCCTATGGCTACACCTTC. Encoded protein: CAWSDRGPVPYGYTF.

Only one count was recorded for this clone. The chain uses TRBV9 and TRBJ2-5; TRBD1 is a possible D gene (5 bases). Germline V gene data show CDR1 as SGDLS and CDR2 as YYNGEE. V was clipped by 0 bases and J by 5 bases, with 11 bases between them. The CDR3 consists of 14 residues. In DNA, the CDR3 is TGTGCCAGCAGCGTAGATAGCAGGGTGGAGACCCAGTACTTC. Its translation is CASSVDSRVETQYF.

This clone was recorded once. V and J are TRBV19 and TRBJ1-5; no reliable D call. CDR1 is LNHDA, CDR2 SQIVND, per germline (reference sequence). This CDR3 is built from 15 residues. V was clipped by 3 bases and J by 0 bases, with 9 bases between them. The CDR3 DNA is TGTGCCAGTAGTATCTACAGAAATAGCAATCAGCCCCAGCATTTT. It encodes CASSIYRNSNQPQHF.

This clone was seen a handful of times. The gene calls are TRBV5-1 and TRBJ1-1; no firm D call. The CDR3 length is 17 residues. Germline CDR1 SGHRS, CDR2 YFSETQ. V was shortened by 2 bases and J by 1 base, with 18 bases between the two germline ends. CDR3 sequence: CASSLEYPGFANTEAFF. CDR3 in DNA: TGCGCCAGCAGCTTAGAATATCCTGGGTTTGCGAACACTGAAGCTTTCTTT.